The 25 T cell receptor beta chains given below trace back to one sample, sequenced in a study of technical replicates of blood from a handful of donors. The protocol was immunoSEQ multiplex PCR, while the TCRdb copy is restricted to in-frame clones and leaves out a portion. The repertoire holds tens of thousands of clones, about 92% seen once, with less than 0.5% in the top ten. Sequencing used T cells isolated from PBMCs. The receptors were sampled from a human donor in good health.

The chain carries TRBV4-1 and TRBJ2-3, with TRBD2 matching over 8 bases. The CDR3 is 15 residues long. Germline trimming cut 8 bases from V and 2 bases from J; bases unmatched to any gene: 9. Germline CDR1 reads MGHRA; CDR2 reads YSYEKL. The CDR3 DNA is TGCGCCAGCGCCATCGTAGCGGGGACCACAGATACGCAGTATTTT. Its translation: CASAIVAGTTDTQYF.

V is TRBV30 and J is TRBJ2-7, with D unresolved. Germline loops: CDR1 GTSNPN, CDR2 SVGIG (reference sequence). There are 11 residues in the CDR3. Between the trimmed V and J ends, which lost 5 bases and 4 bases, there was a span of 9 bases. For the CDR3, the DNA is TGTGCCTGGGGCCCGGGTTACGAGCAGTACTTC. Translating gives CAWGPGYEQYF.

The V gene is TRBV27, the J gene TRBJ2-7, with D unresolved. V was trimmed by 3 bases and J by 7 bases, leaving 10 bases between them. Germline loops: CDR1 MNHEY, CDR2 SMNVEV (reference sequence). The CDR3 runs 12 residues. The CDR3 DNA is TGTGCCAGCAGTTTCCCCAGTGGTGAGCAGTACTTC. This codes for CASSFPSGEQYF.

This chain uses TRBV28 with TRBJ2-3; 10 bases are a match to TRBD2. CDR3 length equals 16 residues. From germline, CDR1 is MDHEN and CDR2 SYDVKM. J was trimmed by 0 bases and V by 5 bases; bases with no gene match: 5. CDR3 DNA sequence: TGTGCCAGCAGTCCGTCTAGCGGGAGAAGCACAGATACGCAGTATTTT. Protein product: CASSPSSGRSTDTQYF.

The chain joins TRBV29-1 to TRBJ1-1; 11 nucleotides agree with TRBD1. V shed 5 bases, J shed 6 bases, and the junction held 5 bases outside the gene matches. Germline CDR1 and CDR2: SQVTM and ANQGSEA. The CDR3 sequence is 13 residues long. CDR3 loop: CSVHRTGGSEAFF. CDR3 DNA: TGCAGCGTTCATCGGACAGGGGGCTCTGAAGCTTTCTTT.

The gene calls are TRBV21-1 and TRBJ1-4. TRBV21-1 is a recognized pseudogene. This CDR3 has 13 amino acids. CDR3 in amino acids: CASLGSGNEKLFF. The CDR3 bases are TGTGCCAGCCTCGGGAGCGGTAATGAAAAACTGTTTTTT.

This clone appeared a single time. The rearrangement uses TRBV28 and TRBJ2-4; 8 nucleotides agree with TRBD2. This CDR3 comprises 14 residues. With 0 bases clipped from V and 5 bases from J, the junction kept 0 bases outside the gene matches. Germline CDR1 reads MDHEN; CDR2 reads SYDVKM. DNA of the CDR3: TGTGCCAGCAGTTTATGGCGGGGGGAAAACATTCAGTACTTC. It codes for CASSLWRGENIQYF.

The V gene is TRBV27, the J gene TRBJ2-3, with TRBD2 identical over 10 bases. The ends lost 5 bases at V and 4 bases at J; junction bases unmatched: 3. This CDR3 is 14 amino acids long. CDR1 MNHEY and CDR2 SMNVEV come from the germline V gene (reference sequence). The CDR3 DNA reads as TGTGCCAGCAGTCCTCTAGCGGGAGCAGATACGCAGTATTTT. Protein sequence: CASSPLAGADTQYF.

V and J are TRBV27 and TRBJ2-7; 12 bases are shared with TRBD2. V lost 2 bases, J lost 7 bases, and 12 bases stayed unmatched. Looked up from germline, CDR1 is MNHEY and CDR2 is SMNVEV (reference sequence). CDR3 length equals 17 residues. The CDR3 loop reads CASSLLLAGGPRHEQYF. The CDR3 DNA follows: TGTGCCAGCAGTTTACTCCTAGCGGGAGGGCCCCGGCATGAGCAGTACTTC.

The V and J genes are TRBV7-9 and TRBJ2-1; TRBD2 agrees at 9 bases. Germline assignment: CDR1 SEHNR and CDR2 FQNEAQ (reference sequence). The V and J ends lost 1 base and 6 bases, in that order; junction bases with no gene match: 10. The CDR3 runs 17 residues. The CDR3 spells CASSLVGRLAGLNEQFF. The CDR3, as DNA: TGTGCCAGCAGCTTAGTAGGTAGGCTAGCGGGGCTCAATGAGCAGTTCTTC.

This chain connects TRBV4-3 to TRBJ1-2; the D gene is possibly TRBD1 (5 bases). The CDR3 spans 14 residues. CDR1 and CDR2 (germline): LGHNA, YSLEER. Trimming left V 0 bases short and J 4 bases short, with 9 bases between. The CDR3 bases are TGCGCCAGCAGCCAAGAACAGGTCACCTATGGCTACACCTTC. Translated, it gives CASSQEQVTYGYTF.

The V gene is TRBV7-9, the J gene TRBJ1-2; TRBD1 matches at 9 bases. Germline V gene lookup returns CDR1 SEHNR and CDR2 FQNEAQ (reference sequence). This CDR3 contains 14 residues. Trimming took 5 bases from V and 8 from J; bases not matched to a gene: 9. CDR3: CASSPSGTGMGYTF. CDR3 nucleotides: TGTGCCAGCAGCCCGTCCGGGACAGGGATGGGCTACACCTTC.

This clone was observed a single time. This sequence joins TRBV6-1 and TRBJ2-7; 8 positions match TRBD1. The germline V gene has CDR1 MNHNS and CDR2 SASEGT. CDR3 length: 12 amino acids. Unmatched junction bases numbered 2, after V lost 8 bases and J lost 2 bases. The chain's CDR3 is CASWDRPYEQYF. In nucleotides, the CDR3 is TGTGCCAGCTGGGACAGGCCCTACGAGCAGTACTTC.

The CDR3 loop reads CASSLATYNEQFF. The CDR3 DNA is TGCGCCAGCAGCTTGGCTACTTACAATGAGCAGTTCTTC. This rearrangement joins TRBV5-1 to TRBJ2-1, with no clear D. Germline V gives CDR1 SGHRS, CDR2 YFSETQ. This CDR3 contains 13 residues. V dropped 0 bases and J dropped 4 bases, with 5 bases sitting between them.

This chain joins TRBV7-3 and TRBJ2-2; 13 bases agree with TRBD2. The CDR3 consists of 16 residues. V lost 3 bases to trimming and J lost 5 bases; unmatched junction nucleotides: 3. Germline V gene data show CDR1 as SGHTA and CDR2 as FQGTGA. The CDR3 sequence is CASSLPGLAGTGELFF. In DNA, the CDR3 is TGTGCCAGCAGCTTGCCGGGACTAGCGGGAACCGGGGAGCTGTTTTTT.

The chain employs TRBV28 and TRBJ2-7, with 9 bases lining up with TRBD2. V was pared by 1 base and J by 2 bases, with 3 bases of the junction left unmatched. The CDR3 spans 15 residues. Germline V gene data show CDR1 as MDHEN and CDR2 as SYDVKM. CDR3 sequence (DNA): TGTGCCAGCAGTTTATCACTAGCGGGCGCCTACGAGCAGTACTTC. This codes for CASSLSLAGAYEQYF.

This clone came up once. This chain connects TRBV7-9 to TRBJ2-5; 9 bases fit TRBD1. V was pared by 4 bases and J by 5 bases, with 5 bases of the junction left unmatched. CDR1 and CDR2 from the germline V gene are SEHNR and FQNEAQ (reference sequence). The CDR3 contains 14 residues. DNA of the CDR3: TGTGCCAGCAGCTGGGACAGGGAGCAGGAGACCCAGTACTTC. Translation: CASSWDREQETQYF. Variable domain in full (rest from reference TRBV7-9 and TRBJ2-5): DTGVSQNPRHKITKRGQNVTFRCDPISEHNRLYWYRQTLGQGPEFLTYFQNEAQLEKSRLLSDRFSAERPKGSFSTLEIQRTEQGDSAMYLCASSWDREQETQYFGPGTRLLVL.

V is TRBV19 and J is TRBJ1-1; no definite D call. Trimming removed 3 bases from V and 2 bases from J, with 10 bases in between. Germline V gives CDR1 LNHDA, CDR2 SQIVND (reference sequence). CDR3 length: 14 amino acids. The CDR3 DNA reads as TGTGCCAGTAGTATGGAGCCGCGAAACACTGAAGCTTTCTTT. Translating gives CASSMEPRNTEAFF.

The chain employs TRBV4-3 and TRBJ2-2, with D uncertain. The CDR3 is 12 amino acids. The germline V gene has CDR1 LGHNA and CDR2 YSLEER. V lost 4 bases to trimming and J lost 2 bases, with 2 bases between them. CDR3 nucleotides: TGCGCCAGCAGCCCTAACACCGGGGAGCTGTTTTTT. Its protein is CASSPNTGELFF.

The gene calls are TRBV11-2 and TRBJ2-7; unclear D gene. CDR3 length equals 16 residues. Germline loops: CDR1 SGHAT, CDR2 FQNNGV. Trimming pared 1 base from V and 0 bases from J, leaving 13 bases between. CDR3 DNA sequence: TGTGCCAGCAGCTTAGTGAGTCTGGAGAGCTCCTACGAGCAGTACTTC. This sequence encodes CASSLVSLESSYEQYF.

The chain links TRBV5-1 to TRBJ2-2, with a weak D call TRBD2 (6 bases). CDR1 SGHRS and CDR2 YFSETQ come from the germline V gene. The V end was cut by 1 base, the J end by 0 bases, with 16 bases between. The CDR3 has 18 amino acids. The CDR3 region is CASSLRAGTLPNTGELFF. Written as DNA, the CDR3 is TGCGCCAGCAGCTTGCGGGCGGGGACGCTCCCGAACACCGGGGAGCTGTTTTTT.

The chain links TRBV6-5 to TRBJ2-1; 8 bases are a match to TRBD2. The CDR3 loop spans 15 amino acids. V was clipped by 7 bases and J by 5 bases; unmatched bases: 10. Germline V CDR1 and CDR2: MNHEY, SVGAGI. The CDR3 coding sequence is TGTGCCAGCACCCTAGACAGCGGGAGTGACAATGAGCAGTTCTTC. Encoded protein: CASTLDSGSDNEQFF.

This rearrangement joins TRBV30 to TRBJ2-7; 10 positions agree with TRBD2. The J segment lost 2 bases and the V segment lost 4 bases, leaving 8 bases of the junction unmatched. Germline V gives CDR1 GTSNPN, CDR2 SVGIG (reference sequence). The CDR3 length is 15 residues. This chain's CDR3 is CAWKYKREGTYEQYF. The CDR3 DNA sequence: TGTGCCTGGAAGTATAAGCGGGAGGGAACCTACGAGCAGTACTTC. Full variable domain (remainder filled in from reference TRBV30 and TRBJ2-7): SQTIHQWPATLVQPVGSPLSLECTVEGTSNPNLYWYRQAAGRGLQLLFYSVGIGQISSEVPQNLSASRPQDRQFILSSKKLLLSDSGFYLCAWKYKREGTYEQYFGPGTRLTVT.

V and J are TRBV9 and TRBJ2-7; 10 positions agree with TRBD1. CDR3 length: 15 amino acids. V was clipped by 2 bases and J by 1 base; unmatched bases: 3. Germline CDR1 SGDLS, CDR2 YYNGEE. In DNA form, the CDR3 reads TGTGCCAGCAGCGTTGGGACAGGGGAGTCCTACGAGCAGTACTTC. It yields the protein CASSVGTGESYEQYF.

The J gene is TRBJ1-1, the V gene TRBV19, with a possible D match to TRBD1 (5 bases). The germline V gene encodes CDR1 LNHDA and CDR2 SQIVND (reference sequence). V dropped 5 bases and J dropped 3 bases, with 13 bases sitting between them. The CDR3 extends over 14 amino acids. In nucleotides, the CDR3 is TGTGCCAGTAGTCCTCGAACAGGTTACACTGAAGCTTTCTTT. Its protein is CASSPRTGYTEAFF.